The text below deals with one T cell receptor (beta chain). The target antigen is unknown. TCR beta CDR3 regions were amplified from RNA transcripts. HTBI primers drove first-round RT-PCR of the TCR CDR3. TCRdb reprocessed the multiplex PCR reads with MiXCR, giving one entry per CDR3 protein. The sample carries about 250,000 distinct CDR3 sequences, around 20% recorded once. Germline V lookup: CDR1 DFQATT, CDR2 SNEGSKA (reference sequence). V dropped 4 bases and J dropped 5; count of bases not matched to a gene: 10. The CDR3 is 16 amino acids. These data are taken from a study of T cells in Graves' hyperthyroidism and ophthalmopathy. As for the study in general: It was at initial diagnosis, before any treatment, that peripheral blood was collected.

Pregnant or lactating patients were excluded, as were those with uncontrolled infection or other autoimmune disease. The PBMCs were taken from around 10 ml of fresh peripheral blood. Study findings and constraints: Most thyroid clonotypes with frequency above 0.001 were detected in blood.

The chain recombines TRBV20-1 with TRBJ2-5, with TRBD2 matching 13 bases. Sequenced sample: blood. The TCR originated in a man between 25 and 39 years old with Graves' ophthalmopathy. The chain's CDR3 is CSATQLAGGRGETQYF. CDR3 sequence (DNA): TGCAGTGCTACTCAACTAGCGGGAGGGCGGGGGGAGACCCAGTACTTC.